What follows are 24 T cell receptor beta chains derived from one specimen sequenced in a study of Ad26.COV2.S vaccination and SARS-CoV-2 variants. Noted treatment: some 20 received Ad26.COV2.S at low or high dose, single or two shots; about five received placebo; per-sample allocation not given. At day 63 after the first vaccine or placebo injection, samples were drawn. Some clones are missing from TCRdb's copy, which holds only in-frame ones; the method was immunoSEQ multiplex PCR. The repertoire has roughly 500,000 clones, roughly 87% of them found once; the top ten carry around 2.6%. Sample: peripheral blood, taken in a trial of Ad26.COV2.S vaccine versus placebo. Source of these receptors: a person aged 18-65 years who received the Ad26.COV2.S COVID-19 vaccine or a placebo.

Points on this clone: The CDR3 end shows no conserved phenylalanine or tryptophan, and so a read error is likely. Because the CDR3's place on the DNA is in doubt, the DNA is left out and the CDR3 is given as listed by TCRdb. The chain joins TRBV10-3 to TRBJ2-7; the D call in the table, TRBD1, was not verified against the DNA. Germline V gene sequence: CDR1 ENHRY, CDR2 SYGVKD. The CDR3 has 11 residues if both end residues are counted. The CDR3 protein is CAISYRDTFFL.

This clone was detected once. This chain uses TRBV7-9 with TRBJ1-2, with no clear D. CDR1 is SEHNR, CDR2 FQNEAQ, per germline (reference sequence). There are 12 residues in the CDR3. V lost 5 bases and J 8 bases, leaving 12 bases between the germline ends. CDR3 residues: CASSPLRRGYTF. CDR3 sequence (DNA): TGTGCCAGCAGCCCCCTGAGAAGGGGCTACACCTTC.

As DNA, the CDR3 is TGTGCCAGCAGTCCGATGTCTAGAGAGACCCAGTACTTC. It translates to CASSPMSRETQYF. V and J are TRBV28 and TRBJ2-5; no reliable D call. Germline V lookup: CDR1 MDHEN, CDR2 SYDVKM. Trimming took 5 bases from V and 4 from J, leaving 11 bases between them. The CDR3 extends over 13 amino acids. Complete variable domain (other parts from reference TRBV28 and TRBJ2-5): DVKVTQSSRYLVKRTGEKVFLECVQDMDHENMFWYRQDPGLGLRLIYFSYDVKMKEKGDIPEGYSVSREKKERFSLILESASTNQTSMYLCASSPMSRETQYFGPGTRLLVL.

As concerns this clone: At one boundary the junction diverges from the germline segment, which might be a read error. J is TRBJ2-7 and V is TRBV7-3; tentative D call: TRBD2 (6 bases). This CDR3 comprises 14 residues. Germline lookup yields CDR1 SGHTA and CDR2 FQGTGA. CDR3 sequence reads: CASSPTRDSFVRHF. CDR3 bases: TGTGCCAGCAGCCCTACCCGGGACTCTTTCGTTAGGCACTTC.

The chain recombines TRBV2 with TRBJ1-1; D may be TRBD1 (6 bases). V was shortened by 7 bases and J by 7 bases, with 13 bases between the two germline ends. The V gene's germline CDR1 is SNHLY and CDR2 FYNNEI. The CDR3 is 12 amino acids. CDR3 region: CASNLSGDEAFF. The CDR3 DNA is TGTGCCAGCAACCTATCAGGGGATGAAGCTTTCTTT.

The chain employs TRBV4-1 and TRBJ2-2, with a possible D match to TRBD2 (5 bases). The germline V gene has CDR1 MGHRA and CDR2 YSYEKL. Trimming removed 5 bases from V and 8 bases from J, with 18 bases in between. The CDR3 length is 15 residues. In DNA, the CDR3 is TGCGCCAGCAGCTCCTCGATGGGAGTCTTGGGGGAGCTGTTTTTT. It translates to CASSSSMGVLGELFF.

This clone was observed a single time. The chain has TRBV5-6 and TRBJ2-7, with 7 bases identical to TRBD1. The germline CDR1 and CDR2 sequences are SGHDT and YYEEEE. V shed 2 bases and J 1 base; nucleotides not matched to a gene: 3. The CDR3 is 14 amino acids. The DNA of the CDR3 is TGTGCCAGCAGCTTACAGGGGAGTTCCTACGAGCAGTACTTC. Encoded protein: CASSLQGSSYEQYF. Full variable domain (rest looked up from reference TRBV5-6 and TRBJ2-7): DAGVTQSPTHLIKTRGQQVTLRCSPKSGHDTVSWYQQALGQGPQFIFQYYEEEERQRGNFPDRFSGHQFPNYSSELNVNALLLGDSALYLCASSLQGSSYEQYFGPGTRLTVT.

This rearrangement joins TRBV7-9 to TRBJ1-2, with no clear D. Between the trimmed V and J ends, which lost 1 base and 5 bases, there was a span of 17 bases. This CDR3 has 16 amino acids. CDR1 and CDR2 from the germline V gene are SEHNR and FQNEAQ (reference sequence). The CDR3 coding sequence is TGTGCCAGCAGCTTAGAAGGCGGCAGGCACCATTATGGCTACACCTTC. Translation: CASSLEGGRHHYGYTF.

This clone came up a few times. This chain connects TRBV7-3 to TRBJ1-4; D is ambiguous. CDR1 is SGHTA and CDR2 is FQGTGA in the germline V gene. The V end was cut by 5 bases, the J end by 8 bases, with 18 bases between. The CDR3 runs to 15 residues. The CDR3 spells CASSKGGTALEKLFF. The CDR3 coding sequence is TGTGCCAGCAGCAAAGGAGGAACAGCCCTGGAAAAACTGTTTTTT. Full variable domain (missing parts from reference TRBV7-3 and TRBJ1-4): GAGVSQTPSNKVTEKGKYVELRCDPISGHTALYWYRQSLGQGPEFLIYFQGTGAADDSGLPNDRFFAVRPEGSVSTLKIQRTERGDSAVYLCASSKGGTALEKLFFGSGTQLSVL.

V and J are TRBV10-3 and TRBJ2-1; TRBD2 matches at 10 bases. Trimming took 2 bases from V and 4 from J; bases not matched to a gene: 2. Germline V lookup: CDR1 ENHRY, CDR2 SYGVKD. The CDR3 runs to 15 residues. CDR3 nucleotides: TGTGCCATCAGTGAGCCGACTAGCGGGTACAATGAGCAGTTCTTC. Its translation is CAISEPTSGYNEQFF.

This clone showed up just a few times. The chain recombines TRBV5-3 with TRBJ2-7; TRBD2 matches 7 bases. TRBV5-3 is assigned to the ORF class and has an uncertain function. This CDR3 spans 14 amino acids. After removal of 0 bases from V and 7 bases from J, the junction contained 7 bases not matched to a gene. The CDR3 DNA reads as TGTGCCAGAAGCTTGGTGTCGGGAGCGGGAGAGCAGTACGTC. It encodes CARSLVSGAGEQYV.

The rearrangement joins TRBV10-3 to TRBJ1-1, with D hard to call. V was shortened by 6 bases and J by 6 bases, with 11 bases between the two germline ends. This CDR3 is built from 12 residues. Germline V lookup: CDR1 ENHRY, CDR2 SYGVKD. CDR3 in DNA: TGTGCCATCAGACGAGAGGGCGCTGAAGCTTTCTTT. It specifies CAIRREGAEAFF.

This sequence joins TRBV2 and TRBJ2-5; unclear D gene. V was clipped by 6 bases and J by 2 bases, with 13 bases between them. CDR1 SNHLY and CDR2 FYNNEI come from the germline V gene. The CDR3 is 14 amino acids. The CDR3 nucleotides read TGTGCCAGCAGCCCTATGACCCGGCAAGAGACCCAGTACTTC. Translation: CASSPMTRQETQYF.

The chain is built from TRBV5-1 and TRBJ2-7; maybe TRBD2 (5 bases). The V end lost 0 bases, the J end lost 5 bases, and 9 bases lay between the germline ends. The CDR3 has 13 amino acids. CDR1 SGHRS and CDR2 YFSETQ come from the germline V gene. CDR3 in DNA: TGCGCCAGCAGCTTGGGGACCGGGGACGAGCAGTACTTC. Translation gives CASSLGTGDEQYF. The full variable domain, rest sourced from reference TRBV5-1 and TRBJ2-7, is KAGVTQTPRYLIKTRGQQVTLSCSPISGHRSVSWYQQTPGQGLQFLFEYFSETQRNKGNFPGRFSGRQFSNSRSEMNVSTLELGDSALYLCASSLGTGDEQYFGPGTRLTVT.

This clone has only one observation. The chain is built from TRBV28 and TRBJ2-3; D is undetermined. CDR1 is MDHEN, CDR2 SYDVKM, per germline. This CDR3 comprises 12 residues. Trimming removed 6 bases from V and 4 bases from J, with 8 bases in between. CDR3 sequence reads: CASRAGSDTQYF. In nucleotides, the CDR3 is TGTGCCAGCAGGGCCGGGTCAGATACGCAGTATTTT.

The rearrangement links TRBV10-3 to TRBJ1-2, with 11 bases that match TRBD1. The CDR3 totals 12 residues. Germline CDR1 reads ENHRY; CDR2 reads SYGVKD. The V and J ends lost 8 bases and 8 bases, in that order; junction bases with no gene match: 4. CDR3 residues: CAIRTGGEGYTF. In nucleotides, the CDR3 is TGTGCCATCCGGACAGGGGGCGAAGGCTACACCTTC.

This CDR3 reads CAWGESRAQRAPLHF. In DNA, the CDR3 is TGTGCCTGGGGGGAGTCCCGGGCCCAAAGGGCACCCCTCCACTTT. The rearrangement uses TRBV30 and TRBJ1-6; D is unresolved. CDR1 and CDR2 from the germline V gene are GTSNPN and SVGIG (reference sequence). The V gene lost 5 bases and the J gene lost 11 bases, with 22 bases spanning the gap. The CDR3 sequence is 15 residues long.

The table lists this clone with a few counts. The chain joins TRBV11-3 to TRBJ2-3, with D unclear. The germline V gene encodes CDR1 SGHNT and CDR2 YENEEA. This CDR3 has 16 amino acids. Trimming cost V 1 base and J 4 bases, with 15 bases left between them. The CDR3 spells CASSLGFRTEADTQYF. The CDR3 coding sequence is TGTGCCAGCAGCTTAGGATTTAGAACAGAGGCAGATACGCAGTATTTT.

V is TRBV7-7 and J is TRBJ1-5; 9 bases align to TRBD1. Germline V gene sequence: CDR1 SSHAT, CDR2 FNYEAQ (reference sequence). This CDR3 has 18 residues. Trimming removed 0 bases from V and 2 bases from J; junction bases left unmatched: 8. The CDR3 DNA reads as TGTGCCAGCAGCTTAGCCCCAAGGACAGGGGCAGGCAATCAGCCCCAGCATTTT. Its translation is CASSLAPRTGAGNQPQHF.

This chain uses TRBV30 with TRBJ1-1; D gene uncertain. Germline CDR1 GTSNPN, CDR2 SVGIG (reference sequence). The CDR3 is made up of 11 amino acids. The ends were cut back, 0 bases at V and 7 bases at J, with 6 bases in the middle. CDR3 DNA sequence: TGTGCCTGGAGTGTAGATCTTGAAGCTTTCTTT. It is translated as CAWSVDLEAFF.

The chain links TRBV28 to TRBJ1-1; 7 bases agree with TRBD1. Germline values: CDR1 MDHEN, CDR2 SYDVKM. The V gene end was trimmed by 0 bases and the J gene end by 11 bases; junction bases not matched to a gene: 3. The CDR3 spans 12 residues. CDR3 sequence (DNA): TGTGCCAGCAGTTTATGGGTCAGGGGGGCTTTCTTT. Translated: CASSLWVRGAFF.

The chain has TRBV6-1 and TRBJ2-3, with D maybe TRBD1 (6 bases). The CDR3 has 16 amino acids. Deletions cut 2 bases from V and 0 bases from J, with 12 bases between. Germline V lookup: CDR1 MNHNS, CDR2 SASEGT. In DNA form, the CDR3 reads TGTGCCAGCAGTGAAAGAGGGGGTGCTAGCACAGATACGCAGTATTTT. This gives the protein CASSERGGASTDTQYF.

The table lists this clone with a count of one. This chain joins TRBV28 and TRBJ2-1, with D unclear. The CDR3 runs to 12 residues. V was clipped by 1 base and J by 10 bases, with 8 bases between them. Germline CDR1 reads MDHEN; CDR2 reads SYDVKM. CDR3 nucleotide sequence: TGTGCCAGCAGTTTATTTTCCTTAGAGCAGTTCTTC. The encoded protein is CASSLFSLEQFF.

V usage is TRBV5-1 and J usage is TRBJ1-2; tentatively, D is TRBD1 (6 bases). Germline V gene sequence: CDR1 SGHRS, CDR2 YFSETQ. The length of the CDR3 is 16 residues. The ends were cut back, 6 bases at V and 6 bases at J, with 24 bases in the middle. The CDR3: CASNRVFGLSSNGYTF. The CDR3 coding sequence is TGCGCCAGCAACAGGGTTTTTGGCCTTTCATCTAATGGCTACACCTTC.